The clone carrying this TCR beta chain has at least ten counts. Its antigen is not identified. The CDR3 contains 15 residues. Per the germline V gene, CDR1 is DFQATT and CDR2 is SNEGSKA (reference sequence). V was pared by 5 bases and J by 0 bases, with 5 bases of the junction left unmatched. TCRdb fed the 5' RACE reads into MiXCR, producing one record per CDR3 protein. This sample has around 160,000 distinct CDR3 sequences, with under 4.5% found just once. This specimen belongs to a study of identical twins. Study outcomes and limitations: Models underestimated TCR alpha sharing (out-of-frame) in monozygotic twins. Sequences that were out-of-frame, alpha and twin-shared displayed an excess of low generation probability. Fewer insertions characterized abundant cord blood beta clonotypes, whereas memory repertoires showed none.

The sequence was obtained from a man aged 18 to 30 in good health. The specimen sequenced was memory T cells sorted from blood. V is TRBV20-1 and J is TRBJ2-4, with TRBD2 matching 9 bases. The CDR3 protein is CSARAGGLAKNIQYF. For the CDR3, the DNA is TGCAGTGCTCGAGCGGGGGGCCTAGCCAAAAACATTCAGTACTTC.